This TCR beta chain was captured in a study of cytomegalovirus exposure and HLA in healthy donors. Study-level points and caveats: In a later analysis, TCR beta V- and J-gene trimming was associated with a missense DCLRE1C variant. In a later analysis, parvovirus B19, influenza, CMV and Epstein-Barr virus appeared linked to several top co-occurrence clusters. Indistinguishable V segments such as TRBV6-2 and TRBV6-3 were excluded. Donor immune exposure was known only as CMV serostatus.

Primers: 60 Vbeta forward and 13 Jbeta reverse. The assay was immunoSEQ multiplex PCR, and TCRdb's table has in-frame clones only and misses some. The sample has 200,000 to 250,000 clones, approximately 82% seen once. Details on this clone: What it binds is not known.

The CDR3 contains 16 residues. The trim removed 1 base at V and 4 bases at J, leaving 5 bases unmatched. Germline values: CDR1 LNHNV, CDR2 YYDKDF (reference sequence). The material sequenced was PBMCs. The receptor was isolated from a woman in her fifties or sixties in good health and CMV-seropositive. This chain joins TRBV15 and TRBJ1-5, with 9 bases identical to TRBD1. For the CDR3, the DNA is TGTGCCACCAGCAGAGGGGGACAGGGTAATAATCAGCCCCAGCATTTT. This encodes CATSRGGQGNNQPQHF.